This TCR beta chain was found in a study of blood T cell repertoires in COVID-19 (TCRdb year 2020). About the investigation overall: Samples covering the acute and convalescent phases of COVID-19 were provided by collaborators in the United States, Italy and Spain. The material from the prospective study consisted of cDNA or gDNA derived from T cells, B-cell-depleted T cells, or PBMCs. A de-identified subject ID, COVID-19 status, age in years and sex were almost always included in the sample metadata. A freely available public database, intended as a resource for researchers studying the immune response to SARS-CoV-2, is where the repertoires were released. Where available, HLA class I and class II types were taken from metadata supplied by the sample provider and were not determined by assay-based typing. Samples were obtained from the ongoing ImmuneRACE study (first 160 participants) and from 1,000 to 1,500 subjects provided by 6 global collaborators. Deeply sampled blood TCRbeta repertoires from subjects exposed to, actively infected with, or recovered from COVID-19 were included in the dataset.

Study-wide conclusions, independent of this receptor: The quantity of clinical and demographic metadata differed by source and by participant and was supplied without curation.

The CDR3 spans 14 residues, from the cysteine through the phenylalanine. CDR3 DNA only is kept here, 42 bases in frame from base 1. Trimming removed 7 bases from V and 6 bases from J; the gene matches leave 6 bases unexplained. CDR1 SNHLY and CDR2 FYNNEI are derived from the germline V gene. In Seattle, one collaborating source enrolled patients while the infection was active and tracked those patients longitudinally over the course of disease. Collaborating institutions collected whole blood in K2EDTA tubes following their own protocols. For TCRbeta analysis, collaborators shipped samples in one of three forms: frozen whole blood, isolated PBMCs, or DNA extracted from either of those sample types. TCRbeta CDR3 regions were amplified from genomic DNA by means of the immunoSEQ Assay, a bias-controlled multiplex PCR. In the source study's methods: Nucleated cell counts per sample were estimated from amplification of reference gene primers within the assay. To quantify the absolute abundance of each unique TCRbeta CDR3 rearrangement, sequence reads were collapsed and filtered. For each sample, productive Simpson clonality was calculated as the square root of Simpson's diversity index over productive rearrangements. TCRdb obtained this table from immuneACCESS and retained in-frame rearrangements with V and J assigned. These tables miss some clones; where compared with another copy, unresolved V genes account for less than half of the shortfall, and the remainder is unexplained. V and J calls and clone size are as listed in that table; D and trimming were resolved from the DNA. This sample is represented by roughly 49,000 clones; over 90% of them were singletons. The top ten hold roughly 1% of the sample.

Notes on this clone: Its binding antigen is unknown. No quality values exist for individual bases; no much larger clone is one base distant.

The origin of this receptor is a man aged 55 to 70 with COVID-19, enrolled during active disease. The sequencing sample was made of peripheral blood. Here the chain combines TRBV2 and TRBJ1-5, and TRBD1 aligns with 10 junction nucleotides. Read as DNA, the sequence is TGTGCCAGCAACCCGACAGGGGGCGGTCAGCCCCAGCATTTT. It encodes CASNPTGGGQPQHF.